A selection of T cell receptor beta chains follows, all from one sample in a study of T cells expressing NK-cell markers. TCRdb reprocessed the 5' RACE reads and keeps a single row for each CDR3 protein, giving no DNA. Its clone listing holds 550,000 to 600,000 distinct CDR3 sequences. Source material: blood T cells: a sorted CD56 or NKG2C T cell subset, CD4+ or CD8+ T cells, or bulk PBMC T cells (not recorded which). These receptors were taken from a man between 18 and 35 years old in good health. Each CDR3 is given with its conserved first and last residue. The order of the fields is J gene, V gene, CDR3 protein.

TRBJ2-7 TRBV12-3/TRBV12-4 CASSLRLLYEQYF
TRBJ2-7 TRBV7-3 CASSLSLASEQYF
TRBJ2-1 TRBV20-1 CSARNGAGSNNEQFF
TRBJ1-2 TRBV7-2 CASNSGGFYGYTF
TRBJ2-1 TRBV18 CASSSAGGPYEQFF
TRBJ2-3 TRBV18 CASSPASSGRDTDTQYF
TRBJ2-3 TRBV12-3/TRBV12-4 CASSLSGRALDTQYF
TRBJ2-5 TRBV5-6 CASSGLTGVTETQYF
TRBJ2-2 TRBV29-1 CSVEGVVTGKSGELFF
TRBJ2-3 TRBV27 CASSSQVFLSTDTQYF
TRBJ1-2 TRBV27 CASRTDRGSANYGYTF
TRBJ2-1 TRBV11-2 CASSFLQRDEEQFF
TRBJ2-7 TRBV20-1 CSASFPLSSYEQYF
TRBJ2-1 TRBV21-1 CASSKGPGLAGGPSYNEQFF
TRBJ2-2 TRBV3-1 CASSQTGGENTGELFF
TRBJ2-1 TRBV6-2/TRBV6-3 CASRGQLTWSSYNEQFF
TRBJ2-2 TRBV6-1 CASSRSRLALTGELFF
TRBJ2-3 TRBV7-2 CASSFSLRGDTQYF
TRBJ2-3 TRBV29-1 CSVDGTGIADTQYF
TRBJ2-1 TRBV7-2 CASSLGGRGGYNEQFF
TRBJ2-7 TRBV21-1 CASIASLAGVVEEQYF
TRBJ2-3 TRBV27 CASSPMEKLAGAATDTQYF
TRBJ2-2 TRBV7-9 CASRGRLADNGELFF
TRBJ1-1 TRBV9 CASSARTGKSLMNTEAFF
TRBJ2-4 TRBV11-2 CASSSNRGELAKNIQYF
TRBJ2-7 TRBV27 CASSFLAGGSSYEQYF
TRBJ2-3 TRBV9 CASSVGPSADTQYF
TRBJ2-4 TRBV11-1 CASSLTEFGLLAKNIQYF
TRBJ2-3 TRBV29-1 CSVGGVLTDTQYF
TRBJ2-3 TRBV20-1 CSARVQYTDTQYF
TRBJ2-3 TRBV25-1 CASSESPSGPTDTQYF
TRBJ2-3 TRBV19 CASSIVGALTDTQYF
TRBJ1-2 TRBV5-1 CASSKQVNYGYTF
TRBJ1-4 TRBV20-1 CSVARPNEKLFF
TRBJ1-6 TRBV6-2/TRBV6-3 CASSSPGLPIYSPLHF
TRBJ2-2 TRBV1 CTSSCISRPNTGELFF
TRBJ2-3 TRBV5-5 CASSLSGSTTDTQYF
TRBJ1-2 TRBV2 CAGSGSRGAQEYGYTF
TRBJ2-7 TRBV6-2/TRBV6-3 CASSYGGQGRYEQYF
TRBJ1-1 TRBV5-6 CASSLAYPGPNTEAFF
TRBJ2-7 TRBV7-9 CASSRTTRDLSYEQYF
TRBJ2-1 TRBV12-3/TRBV12-4 CASINSGGSSYNEQFF
TRBJ2-1 TRBV6-5 CASSYSGPMYNEQFF
TRBJ2-5 TRBV18 CASSPKPDRQETQYF
TRBJ2-3 TRBV24-1 CATSDRGVVADTQYF
TRBJ2-3 TRBV24-1 CATSDFTSGRTDTQYF